Sequencing of this T cell receptor (beta chain) was carried out in a study of blood T cell repertoires in COVID-19 (TCRdb year 2020). Some background on the complete study: Samples from collaborators originated in the United States, Italy and Spain and spanned both the acute and convalescent phases of COVID-19. The prospective study material was composed of cDNA or gDNA derived from T cells, B-cell-depleted T cells, or PBMCs. The repertoires were released in a freely available public database intended as a resource for research on the immune response to SARS-CoV-2. Samples were obtained from the ongoing ImmuneRACE study (first 160 participants) and from some 1,200 subjects provided by 6 global collaborators. Where available, HLA class I and class II types were taken from metadata supplied by the sample provider and were not determined by assay-based typing. Deeply sampled blood TCRbeta repertoires from subjects exposed to, actively infected with, or recovered from COVID-19 were included in the dataset. A de-identified subject ID, COVID-19 status, age in years and sex were almost always included in the sample metadata. Results and caveats for the whole study, not just this receptor: How much clinical and demographic metadata was included differed by source and by participant, and the metadata was provided uncurated.

TCRbeta CDR3 regions were amplified from genomic DNA by means of the immunoSEQ Assay, a bias-controlled multiplex PCR. Regarding the original processing steps: The number of nucleated cells in each sample was estimated from the amplification of reference gene primers within the assay. To quantify the absolute abundance of each unique TCRbeta CDR3 rearrangement, sequence reads were collapsed and filtered. For each sample, productive Simpson clonality was calculated by taking the square root of Simpson's diversity index across productive rearrangements. TCRdb re-hosts the immuneACCESS table, in-frame sequences only. Its copies lack some clones; in the studies checked, an unresolved V gene accounts for under half of them, and the cause for the rest is not known. The V and J calls and clone size were taken over from that table, and D and trimming were inferred from the DNA. The sample table shows fewer than 150,000 clones, and 70% to 85% are seen once. The ten largest clones represent about 2.3% of the sample.

Whole blood was collected in K2EDTA tubes by collaborating institutions according to the institutions' own protocols. For TCRbeta analysis, collaborators shipped samples as frozen whole blood, isolated PBMCs, or DNA extracted from either of those sample types. On this clone itself: No cognate antigen has been identified for it. No much larger clone is present one base from it, and per-base qualities are unavailable.

V loses 7 bases, J loses 0 bases, and the germline ends lie 10 bases apart. CDR1 and CDR2, per the germline V gene, are MDHEN and SYDVKM. From the cysteine through the phenylalanine, the CDR3 covers 15 amino acids. Solely the CDR3 DNA is kept, with 45 bases framed from the first base. The specimen was peripheral blood. The TCR was taken from a man aged 50-60 years with acute or convalescent COVID-19. The chain couples TRBV28 to TRBJ2-6; the D segment could be TRBD1, given 6 matching bases. The CDR3 protein: CASKRQDSGANVLTF. In nucleotides, the sequence is TGTGCCAGCAAGAGACAGGACTCTGGGGCCAACGTCCTGACTTTC.